This passage covers 20 T cell receptor beta chains from one sample sequenced in a study of T cell responses to AZD1222 COVID-19 vaccine. Data came from immunoSEQ multiplex PCR; TCRdb stores just in-frame clones and leaves some out. The table lists approximately 140,000 clones, approximately 90% of them singletons. Here the sequenced sample was peripheral blood, taken 28 days after the second AZD1222 dose. Receptor source: an adult who received the AZD1222 COVID-19 vaccine.

This chain joins TRBV5-1 and TRBJ2-3; 14 bases are a match to TRBD2. CDR1 and CDR2 (germline): SGHRS, YFSETQ. The V gene end was trimmed by 1 base and the J gene end by 5 bases; junction bases not matched to a gene: 3. This CDR3 has 16 residues. The CDR3 protein is CASSLWGTSGGDTQYF. CDR3 nucleotides: TGCGCCAGCAGCTTGTGGGGGACTAGCGGGGGAGATACGCAGTATTTT.

This chain connects TRBV9 to TRBJ2-5; D is perhaps TRBD2 (6 bases). Germline V gene data show CDR1 as SGDLS and CDR2 as YYNGEE. Trimming left V 0 bases short and J 0 bases short, with 9 bases between. The CDR3 is 15 amino acids. The CDR3, as DNA: TGTGCCAGCAGCGTAGGGGCTAGCGACCAAGAGACCCAGTACTTC. This sequence encodes CASSVGASDQETQYF.

The chain's CDR3 is CAISESGTAGANVLTF. Written as DNA, the CDR3 is TGTGCCATCAGTGAGTCCGGGACAGCTGGGGCCAACGTCCTGACTTTC. V is TRBV10-3 and J is TRBJ2-6; 7 nucleotides line up with TRBD1. Germline lookup yields CDR1 ENHRY and CDR2 SYGVKD. This CDR3 contains 16 residues. After removal of 0 bases from V and 2 bases from J, the junction contained 1 base not matched to a gene.

This clone was seen a few times. V and J are TRBV25-1 and TRBJ2-1; TRBD1 or TRBD2 may be the D gene (6 bases each). Trimming left V 3 bases short and J 1 base short, with 13 bases between. The CDR3 has 16 residues. Germline CDR1 MGHDK, CDR2 SYGVNS. CDR3 coding DNA: TGTGCCAGCAGTGATTTTAGGGGGGTTTCCTACAATGAGCAGTTCTTC. Translated: CASSDFRGVSYNEQFF.

This sequence joins TRBV27 and TRBJ2-3; no clear D gene. The CDR3 runs to 15 residues. Trimming took 1 base from V and 2 from J, leaving 10 bases between them. CDR1 MNHEY and CDR2 SMNVEV come from the germline V gene (reference sequence). This CDR3 reads CASSLLTQNTDTQYF. CDR3 coding DNA: TGTGCCAGCAGTTTATTGACGCAGAACACAGATACGCAGTATTTT.

The rearrangement uses TRBV6-5 and TRBJ2-7, with D uncertain. The CDR3 is 15 residues long. The V end was cut by 2 bases, the J end by 2 bases, with 13 bases between. Germline V CDR1 and CDR2: MNHEY, SVGAGI. DNA of the CDR3: TGTGCCAGCAGTTACGGCCAGAACAACCCCTACGAGCAGTACTTC. It specifies CASSYGQNNPYEQYF.

The V and J genes are TRBV5-4 and TRBJ2-5; 13 bases agree with TRBD2. Germline trimming cut 4 bases from V and 4 bases from J; bases unmatched to any gene: 4. There are 15 residues in the CDR3. The V gene's germline CDR1 is SGHNT and CDR2 YYREEE (reference sequence). The CDR3 DNA follows: TGTGCCAGCAGCCCCGGGACTAGCGGGGTAGAGACCCAGTACTTC. Translating it yields CASSPGTSGVETQYF. Full variable domain (outside the CDR3, taken from reference TRBV5-4 and TRBJ2-5): ETGVTQSPTHLIKTRGQQVTLRCSSQSGHNTVSWYQQALGQGPQFIFQYYREEENGRGNFPPRFSGLQFPNYSSELNVNALELDDSALYLCASSPGTSGVETQYFGPGTRLLVL.

The chain uses TRBV23-1 and TRBJ2-1; a possible D gene is TRBD2 (6 bases). TRBV23-1 is identified as an open reading frame with a role that is uncertain. The V end lost 4 bases, the J end lost 3 bases, and 22 bases lay between the germline ends. The CDR3 covers 18 residues. The CDR3 sequence is CASSLEQPEGGGYNEQFF. The DNA for the CDR3 is TGCGCCAGCAGTCTTGAACAACCGGAGGGCGGAGGCTACAATGAGCAGTTCTTC.

V usage is TRBV18 and J usage is TRBJ1-1; the match to TRBD1 covers 8 bases. Germline-derived CDR1 and CDR2 are KGHSH and LQKENI. This CDR3 comprises 16 residues. Unmatched junction bases numbered 10, after V lost 4 bases and J lost 3 bases. CDR3 sequence: CASSLNQGARDTEAFF. CDR3 DNA sequence: TGTGCCAGCTCACTTAACCAGGGGGCACGGGACACTGAAGCTTTCTTT.

V is TRBV9 and J is TRBJ1-2; no definite D call. The CDR3 covers 12 residues. With 0 bases removed from V and 8 bases from J, the gap between germline ends came to 8 bases. Germline V lookup: CDR1 SGDLS, CDR2 YYNGEE. The CDR3 region is CASSVGLGGYTF. The CDR3 DNA follows: TGTGCCAGCAGCGTAGGGCTCGGCGGCTACACCTTC.

The J gene is TRBJ2-1, the V gene TRBV5-1, with TRBD1 as a possible D gene (6 bases). CDR3 size: 19 residues. Germline V gene data show CDR1 as SGHRS and CDR2 as YFSETQ. V shed 4 bases and J shed 0 bases, with 23 bases lying between them. The CDR3 region is CASSREDSVRPLSYNEQFF. The CDR3 DNA reads as TGCGCCAGCAGCCGAGAGGACAGCGTCAGACCCCTCTCCTACAATGAGCAGTTCTTC. The whole variable domain, filled in from reference TRBV5-1 and TRBJ2-1, reads KAGVTQTPRYLIKTRGQQVTLSCSPISGHRSVSWYQQTPGQGLQFLFEYFSETQRNKGNFPGRFSGRQFSNSRSEMNVSTLELGDSALYLCASSREDSVRPLSYNEQFFGPGTRLTVL.

V usage is TRBV4-3 and J usage is TRBJ2-1, with TRBD2 matching 7 bases. The J segment lost 4 bases and the V segment lost 0 bases, leaving 3 bases of the junction unmatched. CDR3 length equals 15 residues. The germline gives CDR1 LGHNA, CDR2 YSLEER. The CDR3 here is CASSQDREGYNEQFF. CDR3 bases: TGCGCCAGCAGCCAAGATAGGGAGGGGTACAATGAGCAGTTCTTC.

The chain combines TRBV9 with TRBJ1-1; D uncertain. Germline lookup yields CDR1 SGDLS and CDR2 YYNGEE. The CDR3 is 15 residues long. Between the trimmed V and J ends, which lost 2 bases and 1 base, there was a span of 12 bases. Here the CDR3 DNA reads TGTGCCAGCAGCGTCCAACCCCGAGCGAACACTGAAGCTTTCTTT. Translating it yields CASSVQPRANTEAFF.

V and J are TRBV7-9 and TRBJ1-3, with a weak D call TRBD1 (6 bases). V was clipped by 3 bases and J by 0 bases, with 15 bases between them. Germline V gene lookup returns CDR1 SEHNR and CDR2 FQNEAQ (reference sequence). CDR3 length: 17 residues. CDR3 amino acids: CASSFYREWDSGNTIYF. DNA of the CDR3: TGTGCCAGCAGCTTCTACAGGGAATGGGACTCTGGAAACACCATATATTTT. Full variable domain (rest looked up from reference TRBV7-9 and TRBJ1-3): DTGVSQNPRHKITKRGQNVTFRCDPISEHNRLYWYRQTLGQGPEFLTYFQNEAQLEKSRLLSDRFSAERPKGSFSTLEIQRTEQGDSAMYLCASSFYREWDSGNTIYFGEGSWLTVV.

CDR3 DNA sequence: TGTGCCAGCTCACTAGGGACAGGGGGAGGCAGCAATCAGCCCCAGCATTTT. Translation gives CASSLGTGGGSNQPQHF. The chain recombines TRBV18 with TRBJ1-5, with 11 bases aligning to TRBD1. The CDR3 is made up of 17 amino acids. The V and J ends lost 4 bases and 1 base, in that order; junction bases with no gene match: 6. Germline CDR1 KGHSH, CDR2 LQKENI.

The rearrangement joins TRBV28 to TRBJ1-6, with a weak D call TRBD1 (6 bases). Trimming removed 6 bases from V and 5 bases from J, with 20 bases in between. CDR3 length: 17 residues. Germline CDR1 is MDHEN and CDR2 is SYDVKM. The CDR3 here is CASSDNLGTPNNSPLHF. For the CDR3, the DNA is TGTGCCAGCAGCGATAACTTGGGGACACCCAATAATTCACCCCTCCACTTT.

The CDR3 DNA follows: TGTGCCAGCAGCCCTTCGCGGGTCAAGGATGAAAAACTGTTTTTT. Protein product: CASSPSRVKDEKLFF. The chain is built from TRBV7-8 and TRBJ1-4; D gene uncertain. The V gene lost 5 bases and the J gene lost 6 bases, with 16 bases spanning the gap. The germline gives CDR1 SGHVS, CDR2 FQNEAQ. The CDR3 covers 15 residues.

V and J are TRBV7-8 and TRBJ2-2, with D unresolved. The CDR3 sequence is 16 residues long. The V gene's germline CDR1 is SGHVS and CDR2 FQNEAQ. The V gene lost 1 base and the J gene lost 4 bases, with 13 bases spanning the gap. The CDR3 loop is CASSLVLARGTGELFF. Written as DNA, the CDR3 is TGTGCCAGCAGCTTAGTGCTGGCGCGAGGCACCGGGGAGCTGTTTTTT.

This clone has more than one count but fewer than ten. Written as DNA, the CDR3 is TGTGCCAGCAACCCCTCGGGCGGCTTTTATACGCAGTATTTT. Its protein is CASNPSGGFYTQYF. The chain uses TRBV7-2 and TRBJ2-3; D unresolved. Germline V gene sequence: CDR1 SGHTA, CDR2 FQGNSA. V was trimmed by 7 bases and J by 7 bases, leaving 18 bases between them. The CDR3 is 14 amino acids.

The chain couples TRBV29-1 to TRBJ2-1; 8 nucleotides agree with TRBD1. Trimming cost V 3 bases and J 5 bases; bases outside gene matches: 3. This CDR3 has 13 residues. CDR1 is SQVTM and CDR2 is ANQGSEA in the germline V gene. CDR3 DNA sequence: TGCAGCGTTGAGAAGGACAGGGACAATGAGCAGTTCTTC. Protein sequence: CSVEKDRDNEQFF.